This is a list of T cell receptor beta chains from one sample in a study of shared clonotypes between healthy human individuals. Clones were read by immunoSEQ multiplex PCR, and TCRdb kept only the in-frame ones, dropping some. Of over a million clones listed, about 98.5% are singletons. The sequenced sample was naive CD4+ T cells sorted from blood. These receptors originate from a man in his thirties or forties in good health. Each CDR3 is given without its conserved first and last residue. The order of the fields is J gene, clone size, D gene, V gene, CDR3 protein. A D gene is named only where the DNA matches it firmly. For some rows the clone size is stated as once, few or many, or as a class when expanded; others skip it.

J gene: TRBJ2-4
clone size: .
D gene: .
V gene: TRBV10-3
CDR3 protein: AISESPEENIQY

J gene: TRBJ2-1
clone size: .
D gene: .
V gene: TRBV7-2
CDR3 protein: ASSLSLGGYNEQF

J gene: TRBJ2-7
clone size: .
D gene: TRBD1
V gene: TRBV11-2
CDR3 protein: ASRDPRDRAYEQY

J gene: TRBJ2-5
clone size: .
D gene: TRBD2
V gene: TRBV29-1
CDR3 protein: SVAGLKENQETQY

J gene: TRBJ1-1
clone size: .
D gene: .
V gene: TRBV6-5
CDR3 protein: ASSLPGAHTEAF

J gene: TRBJ2-1
clone size: .
D gene: TRBD2
V gene: TRBV18
CDR3 protein: ASSPLAGGPPNNEQF

J gene: TRBJ1-4
clone size: .
D gene: .
V gene: TRBV19
CDR3 protein: ASSIRTSEVKLF

J gene: TRBJ2-5
clone size: .
D gene: TRBD2
V gene: TRBV12-5
CDR3 protein: ASGLAAGRANETQY

J gene: TRBJ2-3
clone size: .
D gene: .
V gene: TRBV18
CDR3 protein: ASSPFGEGPPGTDTQY

J gene: TRBJ2-1
clone size: .
D gene: .
V gene: TRBV9
CDR3 protein: ASSVVVEGEQF

J gene: TRBJ2-1
clone size: once
D gene: .
V gene: TRBV7-9
CDR3 protein: ASSQPSLEQF

J gene: TRBJ1-4
clone size: .
D gene: .
V gene: TRBV18
CDR3 protein: ASSLREPATNEKLF

J gene: TRBJ2-7
clone size: .
D gene: TRBD1
V gene: TRBV5-1
CDR3 protein: ASKNPQGEQY

J gene: TRBJ2-2
clone size: .
D gene: TRBD2
V gene: TRBV9
CDR3 protein: ASSVSTSEITGELF

J gene: TRBJ2-7
clone size: .
D gene: .
V gene: TRBV6-5
CDR3 protein: ASSSRTRSYEQY

J gene: TRBJ2-7
clone size: .
D gene: .
V gene: TRBV7-2
CDR3 protein: ASSLAFYEQY

J gene: TRBJ2-7
clone size: .
D gene: .
V gene: TRBV7-3
CDR3 protein: ASSRGRPPYEQY

J gene: TRBJ2-2
clone size: once
D gene: TRBD2
V gene: TRBV19
CDR3 protein: ATREGRGGYTGELF

J gene: TRBJ2-1
clone size: .
D gene: .
V gene: TRBV7-2
CDR3 protein: ASSLASGPYNEQF

J gene: TRBJ1-4
clone size: .
D gene: TRBD1
V gene: TRBV6-5
CDR3 protein: ASRQGVGEKLF

J gene: TRBJ1-2
clone size: .
D gene: .
V gene: TRBV7-6
CDR3 protein: ASSLGKAGTFYGYT

J gene: TRBJ2-1
clone size: .
D gene: .
V gene: TRBV10-1
CDR3 protein: ASKSGQYNEQF

J gene: TRBJ1-5
clone size: .
D gene: .
V gene: TRBV2
CDR3 protein: ASSEGGRRSNQPQH

J gene: TRBJ2-7
clone size: .
D gene: .
V gene: TRBV11-2
CDR3 protein: ASSSTWITSSYEQY

J gene: TRBJ2-7
clone size: .
D gene: .
V gene: TRBV2
CDR3 protein: ASSENSGEQY

J gene: TRBJ2-7
clone size: .
D gene: .
V gene: TRBV14
CDR3 protein: ASSQVGENEQY

J gene: TRBJ1-1
clone size: .
D gene: TRBD1
V gene: TRBV11-3
CDR3 protein: ASSLTGQNTEAF

J gene: TRBJ1-5
clone size: .
D gene: TRBD1
V gene: TRBV5-5
CDR3 protein: ASSPPQGGVVCNQPQH

J gene: TRBJ2-3
clone size: .
D gene: TRBD2
V gene: TRBV18
CDR3 protein: ASSPPPSGFSTDTQY

J gene: TRBJ1-2
clone size: .
D gene: .
V gene: TRBV15
CDR3 protein: ATSGYRDYGYT

J gene: TRBJ1-5
clone size: .
D gene: .
V gene: TRBV2
CDR3 protein: ASSEQGPNQPQH

J gene: TRBJ1-1
clone size: .
D gene: .
V gene: TRBV6-1
CDR3 protein: ASRPGVMNTEAF

J gene: TRBJ1-2
clone size: .
D gene: .
V gene: TRBV19
CDR3 protein: ASSTNPWAEAYGYT

J gene: TRBJ1-1
clone size: .
D gene: TRBD1
V gene: TRBV6-6
CDR3 protein: ASSSLRGQGNTEAF

J gene: TRBJ2-1
clone size: once
D gene: TRBD2
V gene: TRBV7-9
CDR3 protein: ASSFVAGASYNEQF

J gene: TRBJ2-7
clone size: .
D gene: TRBD2
V gene: TRBV18
CDR3 protein: ASSSSLAGGFYEQY

J gene: TRBJ2-3
clone size: .
D gene: .
V gene: TRBV5-1
CDR3 protein: ASSSGTLGDTQY

J gene: TRBJ2-7
clone size: .
D gene: .
V gene: TRBV4-3
CDR3 protein: ASSQDYGTGVPPYEQY

J gene: TRBJ1-1
clone size: .
D gene: TRBD1
V gene: TRBV7-8
CDR3 protein: ASSQTVRGLGGTEAF

J gene: TRBJ2-3
clone size: .
D gene: .
V gene: TRBV7-9
CDR3 protein: ASSLVGGSRRTDTQY

J gene: TRBJ2-7
clone size: .
D gene: TRBD1
V gene: TRBV7-6
CDR3 protein: ASSSGTGITYEQY

J gene: TRBJ2-5
clone size: once
D gene: TRBD1
V gene: TRBV9
CDR3 protein: ASSGWDRGYSQETQY

J gene: TRBJ2-1
clone size: .
D gene: .
V gene: TRBV28
CDR3 protein: ASSEPPRPLVQF

J gene: TRBJ2-1
clone size: .
D gene: TRBD2
V gene: TRBV15
CDR3 protein: ATSRDLGLAGGSYNEQF

J gene: TRBJ2-7
clone size: .
D gene: .
V gene: TRBV2
CDR3 protein: ASSEGGVLYEQY

J gene: TRBJ2-7
clone size: .
D gene: .
V gene: TRBV5-4
CDR3 protein: ASSLEQGYSYEQY

J gene: TRBJ2-1
clone size: .
D gene: TRBD2
V gene: TRBV28
CDR3 protein: ASRDGRTLGQF

J gene: TRBJ2-3
clone size: once
D gene: .
V gene: TRBV5-1
CDR3 protein: ASSMTASTDTQY

J gene: TRBJ2-3
clone size: .
D gene: .
V gene: TRBV5-6
CDR3 protein: ASSLGTTSTDTQY

J gene: TRBJ2-7
clone size: .
D gene: .
V gene: TRBV28
CDR3 protein: ASSPLRWGYEQY

J gene: TRBJ2-5
clone size: once
D gene: TRBD1
V gene: TRBV25-1
CDR3 protein: ASSEFVGGGETQY

J gene: TRBJ2-1
clone size: .
D gene: TRBD2
V gene: TRBV11-2
CDR3 protein: ASSLVAALEREPYNEQF

J gene: TRBJ2-1
clone size: .
D gene: TRBD2
V gene: TRBV4-1
CDR3 protein: ASSQEGLADNEQF

J gene: TRBJ1-2
clone size: .
D gene: TRBD1
V gene: TRBV6-1
CDR3 protein: ASRDFTGGASGYT

J gene: TRBJ2-7
clone size: .
D gene: .
V gene: TRBV20-1
CDR3 protein: SARQTIEQY

J gene: TRBJ2-1
clone size: .
D gene: TRBD2
V gene: TRBV28
CDR3 protein: ASSRTSGRAFGNEQF

J gene: TRBJ2-2
clone size: .
D gene: .
V gene: TRBV7-2
CDR3 protein: ASSLDRNTGELF

J gene: TRBJ2-2
clone size: .
D gene: .
V gene: TRBV7-7
CDR3 protein: ASSLASTRGTGELF